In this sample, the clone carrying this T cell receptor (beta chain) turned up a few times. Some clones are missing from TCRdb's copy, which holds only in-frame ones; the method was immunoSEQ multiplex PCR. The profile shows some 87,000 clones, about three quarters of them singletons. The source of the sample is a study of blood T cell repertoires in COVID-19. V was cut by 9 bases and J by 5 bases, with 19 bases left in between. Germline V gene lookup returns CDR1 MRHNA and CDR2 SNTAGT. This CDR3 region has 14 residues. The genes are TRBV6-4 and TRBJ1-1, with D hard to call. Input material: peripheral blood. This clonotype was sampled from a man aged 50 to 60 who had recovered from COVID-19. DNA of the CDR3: TGTGCCAGTAGTCCGGCCCCCGGCGGTACTGAAGCTTTCTTT. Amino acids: CASSPAPGGTEAFF.